The 16 T cell receptor beta chains presented below share a single source sample, sequenced in a study of radiotherapy plus CTLA-4 blockade in lung cancer. Using immunoSEQ multiplex PCR, the repertoire was profiled, and TCRdb retains in-frame clones only, with some absent. The sample yields around 110,000 clones, 85% to 90% seen once. This sample comprised peripheral blood, obtained from a patient treated with radiotherapy plus ipilimumab. The receptors shown here come from a human donor with non-small cell lung cancer that progressed on radiotherapy plus ipilimumab.

This rearrangement joins TRBV11-2 to TRBJ1-4; D is possibly TRBD1 (5 bases). The germline V gene has CDR1 SGHAT and CDR2 FQNNGV. Trimming pared 4 bases from V and 1 base from J, leaving 16 bases between. The CDR3 is made up of 17 amino acids. The DNA of the CDR3 is TGTGCCAGCAGCTCCCGGGGGGGAAGGAGAACTAATGAAAAACTGTTTTTT. Its translation: CASSSRGGRRTNEKLFF. Full variable domain (rest looked up from reference TRBV11-2 and TRBJ1-4): EAGVAQSPRYKIIEKRQSVAFWCNPISGHATLYWYQQILGQGPKLLIQFQNNGVVDDSQLPKDRFSAERLKGVDSTLKIQPAKLEDSAVYLCASSSRGGRRTNEKLFFGSGTQLSVL.

This chain connects TRBV9 to TRBJ2-3; no clear D gene. This CDR3 spans 13 amino acids. The germline gives CDR1 SGDLS, CDR2 YYNGEE. V was pared by 4 bases and J by 4 bases, with 10 bases between. In nucleotides, the CDR3 is TGTGCCAGCAGCTCTAGAACGGCAGATACGCAGTATTTT. This codes for CASSSRTADTQYF. The full variable domain, rest sourced from reference TRBV9 and TRBJ2-3, is DSGVTQTPKHLITATGQRVTLRCSPRSGDLSVYWYQQSLDQGLQFLIQYYNGEERAKGNILERFSAQQFPDLHSELNLSSLELGDSALYFCASSSRTADTQYFGPGTRLTVL.

The chain carries TRBV5-1 and TRBJ2-1; 11 bases align to TRBD2. The CDR3 extends over 17 amino acids. Germline values: CDR1 SGHRS, CDR2 YFSETQ. Unmatched junction bases numbered 2, after V lost 0 bases and J lost 0 bases. The CDR3 is CASSLVTSGSSYNEQFF. For the CDR3, the DNA is TGCGCCAGCAGCTTGGTTACTAGCGGGAGCTCCTACAATGAGCAGTTCTTC.

This sequence joins TRBV11-3 and TRBJ1-3, with D unclear. Germline assignment: CDR1 SGHNT and CDR2 YENEEA. Deletions cut 5 bases from V and 0 bases from J, with 5 bases between. The CDR3 length is 13 residues. This CDR3 reads CASSMNSGNTIYF. The DNA of the CDR3 is TGTGCCAGCAGCATGAACTCTGGAAACACCATATATTTT.

The chain recombines TRBV30 with TRBJ2-7; D may be TRBD2 (6 bases). The CDR3 consists of 12 residues. The ends were cut back, 6 bases at V and 6 bases at J, with 15 bases in the middle. Germline lookup yields CDR1 GTSNPN and CDR2 SVGIG (reference sequence). The CDR3 sequence: CACRDPGVEQYF. The CDR3 DNA follows: TGTGCCTGCCGCGACCCGGGGGTCGAGCAGTACTTC.

This clone showed up just once. The chain employs TRBV19 and TRBJ1-5; 7 bases agree with TRBD1. V shed 9 bases, J shed 5 bases, and the junction held 4 bases outside the gene matches. CDR3 size: 12 residues. In germline, CDR1 is LNHDA, CDR2 SQIVND (reference sequence). This CDR3 is CASNRGHQPQHF. In nucleotides, the CDR3 is TGTGCCAGCAACAGGGGCCATCAGCCCCAGCATTTT.

V usage is TRBV5-1 and J usage is TRBJ1-1; D gene ambiguous. The V and J ends lost 8 bases and 5 bases respectively, with 22 bases between them. Germline loops: CDR1 SGHRS, CDR2 YFSETQ. CDR3 length: 15 amino acids. This CDR3 reads CASGVTAGRGTEAFF. DNA for the CDR3: TGCGCCAGTGGAGTTACAGCCGGGCGCGGTACTGAAGCTTTCTTT.

The chain couples TRBV5-6 to TRBJ1-1; D unresolved. The CDR3 runs to 12 residues. Trimming shortened V by 3 bases and J by 9 bases, and 12 bases separated the two germline ends. CDR1 SGHDT and CDR2 YYEEEE come from the germline V gene. The CDR3 sequence is CASSWIEDKAFF. The CDR3 DNA sequence: TGTGCCAGCAGCTGGATCGAGGATAAAGCTTTCTTT. Looking up the rest from reference TRBV5-6 and TRBJ1-1 gives the full variable domain: DAGVTQSPTHLIKTRGQQVTLRCSPKSGHDTVSWYQQALGQGPQFIFQYYEEEERQRGNFPDRFSGHQFPNYSSELNVNALLLGDSALYLCASSWIEDKAFFGQGTRLTVV.

The rearrangement uses TRBV2 and TRBJ2-1; maybe TRBD2 (6 bases). The CDR3 length is 14 residues. Germline CDR1 and CDR2: SNHLY and FYNNEI. Trimming removed 4 bases at V and 5 bases at J, with 12 bases between. CDR3 coding DNA: TGTGCCAGCAGTGCCGGGAGCCACCACAATGAGCAGTTCTTC. The encoded protein is CASSAGSHHNEQFF.

This clone was detected only once. The gene calls are TRBV27 and TRBJ1-1; no firm D call. Germline CDR1 MNHEY, CDR2 SMNVEV (reference sequence). This CDR3 has 13 residues. V was pared by 2 bases and J by 8 bases, with 12 bases between. CDR3 residues: CASSLLGRPEAFF. CDR3 sequence (DNA): TGTGCCAGCAGTTTACTTGGACGACCGGAAGCTTTCTTT.

The J gene is TRBJ2-5, the V gene TRBV5-6; a possible D gene is TRBD1 (6 bases). Germline CDR1 reads SGHDT; CDR2 reads YYEEEE. The CDR3 spans 14 residues. V lost 5 bases, J lost 5 bases, and 16 bases lay in between. The CDR3 reads CASSSQGTRETQYF. CDR3 nucleotide sequence: TGTGCCAGCAGTTCGCAAGGGACACGGGAGACCCAGTACTTC.

The J gene is TRBJ1-4, the V gene TRBV9, with a tentative D call TRBD1 (5 bases). V lost 0 bases and J lost 7, with 13 bases in between. The germline V gene encodes CDR1 SGDLS and CDR2 YYNGEE. This CDR3 contains 15 residues. The CDR3 sequence: CASSVAGGRAEKLFF. The CDR3 DNA sequence: TGTGCCAGCAGCGTAGCTGGGGGTCGGGCTGAAAAACTGTTTTTT. The whole variable domain, filled in from reference TRBV9 and TRBJ1-4, reads DSGVTQTPKHLITATGQRVTLRCSPRSGDLSVYWYQQSLDQGLQFLIQYYNGEERAKGNILERFSAQQFPDLHSELNLSSLELGDSALYFCASSVAGGRAEKLFFGSGTQLSVL.

The V and J genes are TRBV9 and TRBJ1-1, with D possibly matching TRBD1 (6 bases). Trimming took off 4 bases at V and 1 base at J, with 14 bases between the two ends. CDR1 is SGDLS and CDR2 is YYNGEE in the germline V gene. The CDR3 runs 15 residues. CDR3 sequence (DNA): TGTGCCAGCAGCCCAACAGGGACACCGAACACTGAAGCTTTCTTT. It yields the protein CASSPTGTPNTEAFF. The full variable domain, in which reference TRBV9 and TRBJ1-1 provide the parts outside the CDR3, is DSGVTQTPKHLITATGQRVTLRCSPRSGDLSVYWYQQSLDQGLQFLIQYYNGEERAKGNILERFSAQQFPDLHSELNLSSLELGDSALYFCASSPTGTPNTEAFFGQGTRLTVV.

The chain is built from TRBV18 and TRBJ1-3; TRBD1 matches at 7 bases. The CDR3 totals 16 residues. V lost 5 bases to trimming and J lost 2 bases; unmatched junction nucleotides: 9. The germline V gene has CDR1 KGHSH and CDR2 LQKENI. CDR3 residues: CASSFRQGAAGNTIYF. CDR3 coding DNA: TGTGCCAGCTCATTCCGACAGGGCGCGGCTGGAAACACCATATATTTT.

The V call is TRBV5-6, the J call TRBJ1-3; the D is unclear. Trimming shortened V by 1 base and J by 2 bases, and 13 bases separated the two germline ends. This CDR3 region has 16 residues. Germline assignment: CDR1 SGHDT and CDR2 YYEEEE. The CDR3: CASSLSFMGTGNTIYF. The CDR3 bases are TGTGCCAGCAGCTTGAGCTTCATGGGGACTGGAAACACCATATATTTT.

This clone was seen once. The chain links TRBV5-1 to TRBJ1-2, with D unclear. Trimming took 4 bases from V and 1 from J, leaving 20 bases between them. This CDR3 has 17 amino acids. CDR1 is SGHRS and CDR2 is YFSETQ in the germline V gene. The CDR3, as DNA: TGCGCCAGCAGCCGCAGCGGCGTGGAAGCTCTTAACTATGGCTACACCTTC. Its translation is CASSRSGVEALNYGYTF. Looking up the rest from reference TRBV5-1 and TRBJ1-2 gives the full variable domain: KAGVTQTPRYLIKTRGQQVTLSCSPISGHRSVSWYQQTPGQGLQFLFEYFSETQRNKGNFPGRFSGRQFSNSRSEMNVSTLELGDSALYLCASSRSGVEALNYGYTFGSGTRLTVV.